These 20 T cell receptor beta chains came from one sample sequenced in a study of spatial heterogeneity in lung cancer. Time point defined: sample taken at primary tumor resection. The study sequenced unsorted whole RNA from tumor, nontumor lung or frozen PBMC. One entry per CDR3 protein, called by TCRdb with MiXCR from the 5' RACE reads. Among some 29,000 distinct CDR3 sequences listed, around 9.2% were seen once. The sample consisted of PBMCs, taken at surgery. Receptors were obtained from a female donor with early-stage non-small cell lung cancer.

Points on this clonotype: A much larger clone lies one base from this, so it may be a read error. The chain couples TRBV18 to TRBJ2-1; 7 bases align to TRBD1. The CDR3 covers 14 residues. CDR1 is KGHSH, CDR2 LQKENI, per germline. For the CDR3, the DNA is TGTACCAGCTCTTTTGGGACAGTGTACAATGAGCAGTTCTTC. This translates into CTSSFGTVYNEQFF.

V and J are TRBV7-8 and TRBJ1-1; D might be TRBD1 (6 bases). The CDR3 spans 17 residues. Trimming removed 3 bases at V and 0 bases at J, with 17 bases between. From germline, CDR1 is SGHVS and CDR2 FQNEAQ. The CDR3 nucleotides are TGTGCCAGCAGCTTGGGGGGGCCGGGACGGATGAACACTGAAGCTTTCTTT. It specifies CASSLGGPGRMNTEAFF. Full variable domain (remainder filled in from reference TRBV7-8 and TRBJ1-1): GAGVSQSPRYKVAKRGQDVALRCDPISGHVSLFWYQQALGQGPEFLTYFQNEAQLDKSGLPSDRFFAERPEGSVSTLKIQRTQQEDSAVYLCASSLGGPGRMNTEAFFGQGTRLTVV.

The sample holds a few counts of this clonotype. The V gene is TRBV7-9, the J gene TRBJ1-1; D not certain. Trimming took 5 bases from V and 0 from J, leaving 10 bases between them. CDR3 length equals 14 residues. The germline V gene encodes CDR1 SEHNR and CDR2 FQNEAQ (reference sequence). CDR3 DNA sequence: TGTGCCAGCAGCCCGGCGCCGATGAACACTGAAGCTTTCTTT. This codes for CASSPAPMNTEAFF. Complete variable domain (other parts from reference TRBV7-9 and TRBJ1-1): DTGVSQNPRHKITKRGQNVTFRCDPISEHNRLYWYRQTLGQGPEFLTYFQNEAQLEKSRLLSDRFSAERPKGSFSTLEIQRTEQGDSAMYLCASSPAPMNTEAFFGQGTRLTVV.

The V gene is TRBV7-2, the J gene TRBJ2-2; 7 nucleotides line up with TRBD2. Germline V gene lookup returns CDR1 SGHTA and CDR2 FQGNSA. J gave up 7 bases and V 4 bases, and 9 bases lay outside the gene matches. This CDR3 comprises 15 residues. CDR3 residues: CASSWVTSRGGELFF. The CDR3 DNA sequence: TGTGCCAGCAGCTGGGTGACTAGCCGAGGCGGGGAGCTGTTTTTT.

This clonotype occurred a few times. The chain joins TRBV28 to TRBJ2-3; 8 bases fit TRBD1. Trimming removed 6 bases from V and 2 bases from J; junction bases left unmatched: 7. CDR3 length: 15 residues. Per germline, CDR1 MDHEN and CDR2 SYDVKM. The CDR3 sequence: CASRRTGGATDTQYF. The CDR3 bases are TGTGCCAGCAGACGAACAGGGGGTGCCACAGATACGCAGTATTTT.

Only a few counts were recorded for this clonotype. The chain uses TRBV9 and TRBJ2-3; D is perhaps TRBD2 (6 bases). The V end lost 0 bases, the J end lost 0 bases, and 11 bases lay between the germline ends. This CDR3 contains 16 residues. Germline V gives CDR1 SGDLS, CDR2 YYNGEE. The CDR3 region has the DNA TGTGCCAGCAGCGTAGGGGACTTGACTAGCACAGATACGCAGTATTTT. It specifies CASSVGDLTSTDTQYF.

CDR3 amino acids: CSARGPGAGGAVEQFF. The CDR3 coding sequence is TGCAGTGCTAGAGGCCCTGGGGCGGGAGGAGCGGTTGAGCAGTTCTTC. The chain carries TRBV20-1 and TRBJ2-1; 8 bases align to TRBD2. The CDR3 has 16 amino acids. V gave up 1 base and J gave up 9 bases; unmatched junction bases: 14. The germline V gene encodes CDR1 DFQATT and CDR2 SNEGSKA (reference sequence).

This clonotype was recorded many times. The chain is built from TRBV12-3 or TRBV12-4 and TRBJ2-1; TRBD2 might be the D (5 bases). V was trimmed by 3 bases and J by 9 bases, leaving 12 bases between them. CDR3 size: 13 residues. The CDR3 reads CASSLLAITEQFF. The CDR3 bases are TGTGCCAGCAGTTTGCTAGCCATCACTGAGCAGTTCTTC.

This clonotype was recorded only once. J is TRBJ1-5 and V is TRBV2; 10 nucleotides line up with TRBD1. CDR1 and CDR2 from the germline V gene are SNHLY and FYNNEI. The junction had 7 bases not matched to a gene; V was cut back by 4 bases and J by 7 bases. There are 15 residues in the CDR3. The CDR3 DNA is TGTGCCAGCAGTGTAGGGACAGGGGCGGGCCAGCCCCAGCATTTT. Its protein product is CASSVGTGAGQPQHF. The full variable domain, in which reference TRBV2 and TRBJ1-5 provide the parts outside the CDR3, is EPEVTQTPSHQVTQMGQEVILRCVPISNHLYFYWYRQILGQKVEFLVSFYNNEISEKSEIFDDQFSVERPDGSNFTLKIRSTKLEDSAMYFCASSVGTGAGQPQHFGDGTRLSIL.

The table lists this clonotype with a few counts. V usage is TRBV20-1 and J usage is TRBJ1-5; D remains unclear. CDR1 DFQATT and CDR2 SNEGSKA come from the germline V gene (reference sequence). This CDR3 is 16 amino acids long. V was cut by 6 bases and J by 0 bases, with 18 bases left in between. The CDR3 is CSALRSGSYSNQPQHF. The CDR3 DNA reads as TGCAGTGCCCTCCGGTCCGGGTCTTATAGCAATCAGCCCCAGCATTTT.

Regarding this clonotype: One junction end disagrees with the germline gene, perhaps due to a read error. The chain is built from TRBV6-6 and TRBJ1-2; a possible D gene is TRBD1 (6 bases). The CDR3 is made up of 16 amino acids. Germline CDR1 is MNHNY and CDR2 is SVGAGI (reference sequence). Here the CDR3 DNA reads TGTGTCAGCAGCCCTGGGACACTATTTACTAACTATGGCTACACCTTC. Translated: CVSSPGTLFTNYGYTF.

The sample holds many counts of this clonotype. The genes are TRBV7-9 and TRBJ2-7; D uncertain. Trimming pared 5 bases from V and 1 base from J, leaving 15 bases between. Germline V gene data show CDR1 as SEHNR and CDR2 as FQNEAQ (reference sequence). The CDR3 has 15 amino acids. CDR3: CASSPDGFPSYEQYF. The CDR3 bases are TGTGCCAGCAGCCCCGACGGGTTTCCATCCTACGAGCAGTACTTC. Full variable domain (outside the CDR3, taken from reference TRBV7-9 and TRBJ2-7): DTGVSQNPRHKITKRGQNVTFRCDPISEHNRLYWYRQTLGQGPEFLTYFQNEAQLEKSRLLSDRFSAERPKGSFSTLEIQRTEQGDSAMYLCASSPDGFPSYEQYFGPGTRLTVT.

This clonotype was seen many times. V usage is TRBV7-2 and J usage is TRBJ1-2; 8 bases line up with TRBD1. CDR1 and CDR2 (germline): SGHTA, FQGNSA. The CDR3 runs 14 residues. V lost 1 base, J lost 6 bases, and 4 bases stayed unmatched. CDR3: CASSLESRGHGYTF. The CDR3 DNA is TGTGCCAGCAGCTTAGAATCCAGGGGGCATGGCTACACCTTC.

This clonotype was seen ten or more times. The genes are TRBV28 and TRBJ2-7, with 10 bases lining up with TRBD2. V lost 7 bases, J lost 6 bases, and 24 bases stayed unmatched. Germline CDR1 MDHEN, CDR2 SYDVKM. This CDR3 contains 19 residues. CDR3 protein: CASNPGRVRTSGPPGEQYF. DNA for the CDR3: TGTGCCAGCAACCCTGGGAGGGTCAGGACTAGCGGCCCGCCTGGCGAGCAGTACTTC.

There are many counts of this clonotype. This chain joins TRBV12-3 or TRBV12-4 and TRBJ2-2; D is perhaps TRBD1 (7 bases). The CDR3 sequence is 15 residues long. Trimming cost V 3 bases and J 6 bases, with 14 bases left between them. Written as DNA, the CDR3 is TGTGCCAGCAGTTTGAGTCAGGGGGGAGCCGGGGAGCTGTTTTTT. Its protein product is CASSLSQGGAGELFF.

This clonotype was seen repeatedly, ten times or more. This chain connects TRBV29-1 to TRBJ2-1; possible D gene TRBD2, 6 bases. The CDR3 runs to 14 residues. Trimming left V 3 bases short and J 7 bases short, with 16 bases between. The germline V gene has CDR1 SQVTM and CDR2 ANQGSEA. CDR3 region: CSVDFPLASNEQFF. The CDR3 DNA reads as TGCAGCGTTGATTTCCCGCTAGCGTCGAATGAGCAGTTCTTC.

CDR3 nucleotides: TGCGCCAGCAGCTGGAGCGGGGGAACGAACACCGGGGAGCTGTTTTTT. Protein product: CASSWSGGTNTGELFF. The chain combines TRBV5-1 with TRBJ2-2, with 8 bases lining up with TRBD2. V was pared by 3 bases and J by 0 bases, with 4 bases of the junction left unmatched. The germline gives CDR1 SGHRS, CDR2 YFSETQ. CDR3 length: 16 residues.

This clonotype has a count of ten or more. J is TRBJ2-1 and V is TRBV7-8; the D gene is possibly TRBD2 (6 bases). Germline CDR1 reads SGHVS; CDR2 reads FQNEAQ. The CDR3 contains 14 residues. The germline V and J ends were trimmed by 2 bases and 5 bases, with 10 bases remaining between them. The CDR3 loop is CASSLITSNNEQFF. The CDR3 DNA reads TGTGCCAGCAGCTTAATTACTAGCAACAATGAGCAGTTCTTC.

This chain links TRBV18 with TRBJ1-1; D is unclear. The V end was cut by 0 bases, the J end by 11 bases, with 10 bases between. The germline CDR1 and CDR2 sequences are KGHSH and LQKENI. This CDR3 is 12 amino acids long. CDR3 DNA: TGTGCCAGCTCACCACCCGAAGGGTTGGCTTTCTTT. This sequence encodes CASSPPEGLAFF.

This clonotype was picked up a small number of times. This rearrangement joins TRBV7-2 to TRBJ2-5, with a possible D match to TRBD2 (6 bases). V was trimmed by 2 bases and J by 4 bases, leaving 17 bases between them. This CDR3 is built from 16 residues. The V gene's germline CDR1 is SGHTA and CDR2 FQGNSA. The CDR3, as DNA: TGTGCCAGCAGCTTAACACTAGCAGGAAAGGCAGAGACCCAGTACTTC. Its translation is CASSLTLAGKAETQYF.